The 32 T cell receptor beta chains presented below share a single source sample, sequenced in a study of spatial heterogeneity in lung cancer. TCRdb reprocessed the 5' RACE reads with MiXCR, giving one entry per CDR3 protein. The table has thousands of distinct CDR3 sequences, around 6.7% seen once. Regarding time point: sample taken at primary tumor resection. Unsorted whole RNA samples from tumor, nontumor lung or frozen PBMC were sequenced. The sequenced sample was normal lung tissue next to the tumor, obtained at surgery. The source of these receptors is a male donor with early-stage non-small cell lung cancer.

The rearrangement joins TRBV7-9 to TRBJ2-1; D remains unclear. The V gene's germline CDR1 is SEHNR and CDR2 FQNEAQ (reference sequence). V was cut by 2 bases and J by 10 bases, with 9 bases left in between. The CDR3 spans 12 residues. The CDR3 DNA reads TGTGCCAGCAGCTTAAGCGAGCGCGAGCAGTTCTTC. This gives the protein CASSLSEREQFF.

This clonotype is medium-sized by share. The chain links TRBV3-2 to TRBJ2-7; the table names TRBD1, a call not compared with the DNA. TRBV3-2 is shown as a pseudogene. CDR3 size: 18 residues. The CDR3, as DNA: TGTGCCAGCAGCCAATCCCGGTGCGGGACAGAGCCAGCCTACGAGCAGTACGTC. This gives the protein CASSQSRCGTEPAYEQYV.

This clonotype was seen repeatedly, ten times or more. The rearrangement links TRBV20-1 to TRBJ2-3; 8 nucleotides line up with TRBD1. Germline V CDR1 and CDR2: DFQATT, SNEGSKA (reference sequence). The junction had 11 bases not matched to a gene; V was cut back by 0 bases and J by 6 bases. The CDR3 contains 16 residues. CDR3 sequence (DNA): TGCAGTGCTAGAGATCCCGGGACAGGCCTTCTGGATACGCAGTATTTT. Residues: CSARDPGTGLLDTQYF.

Many counts were recorded for this clonotype. The rearrangement uses TRBV18 and TRBJ1-1, with D unresolved. V was cut by 3 bases and J by 1 base, with 6 bases left in between. This CDR3 is built from 13 residues. Germline assignment: CDR1 KGHSH and CDR2 LQKENI. CDR3 sequence (DNA): TGTGCCAGCTCACCGACTCAGAACACTGAAGCTTTCTTT. It yields the protein CASSPTQNTEAFF.

This clonotype was observed at least ten times. J is TRBJ2-1 and V is TRBV24-1; D might be TRBD1 (5 bases). V was clipped by 2 bases and J by 3 bases, with 10 bases between them. The CDR3 spans 15 residues. The germline gives CDR1 KGHDR, CDR2 SFDVKD. The CDR3 here is CATSDSGRGYNEQFF. CDR3 DNA sequence: TGTGCCACCAGTGATTCAGGGCGCGGCTACAATGAGCAGTTCTTC.

By frequency in the sample, this clonotype is medium-sized. V usage is TRBV5-5 and J usage is TRBJ2-1, with D tentatively TRBD2 (5 bases). CDR1 and CDR2 from the germline V gene are SGHKS and YYEKEE (reference sequence). The CDR3 loop spans 16 amino acids. Trimming stripped 0 bases from V and 6 bases from J, with 16 bases between. CDR3 amino acids: CASSLGAAMGANEQFF. The CDR3, as DNA: TGTGCCAGCAGCTTGGGCGCGGCCATGGGAGCCAATGAGCAGTTCTTC. Based on the CDR3 plus reference TRBV5-5 and TRBJ2-1, the full variable domain is DAGVTQSPTHLIKTRGQQVTLRCSPISGHKSVSWYQQVLGQGPQFIFQYYEKEERGRGNFPDRFSARQFPNYSSELNVNALLLGDSALYLCASSLGAAMGANEQFFGPGTRLTVL.

This clonotype was counted ten times or more. V gene TRBV20-1 combines with J gene TRBJ2-7; TRBD2 matches at 12 bases. Germline assignment: CDR1 DFQATT and CDR2 SNEGSKA (reference sequence). V lost 6 bases and J lost 2; bases outside the gene matches: 8. The CDR3 covers 15 residues. The CDR3 DNA sequence: TGCAGTGCCGACGCTAGCGGGGGGGAAACCTACGAGCAGTACTTC. Translation: CSADASGGETYEQYF.

This clonotype was seen repeatedly, ten times or more. The chain links TRBV2 to TRBJ2-1; D unresolved. Trimming took off 6 bases at V and 7 bases at J, with 7 bases between the two ends. Germline-derived CDR1 and CDR2 are SNHLY and FYNNEI. The CDR3 extends over 11 amino acids. The CDR3: CASSVENEQFF. The CDR3 DNA reads as TGTGCCAGCAGCGTGGAAAATGAGCAGTTCTTC.

This clonotype was seen ten or more times. V is TRBV4-2 and J is TRBJ1-1, with a possible D match to TRBD1 (6 bases). The germline V and J ends were trimmed by 4 bases and 13 bases, with 22 bases remaining between them. This CDR3 has 14 amino acids. Germline-derived CDR1 and CDR2 are LGHNA and YNFKEQ. The CDR3 DNA reads as TGTGCCAGCAGCCCCCCGAGGGAGGGGGGTGATTTTTTCTTT. Amino acids: CASSPPREGGDFFF.

This clonotype has ten or more counts. The chain couples TRBV3-1 to TRBJ1-1; D gene uncertain. The CDR3 is 14 amino acids. V was clipped by 3 bases and J by 4 bases, with 12 bases between them. CDR1 LGHDT and CDR2 YNNKEL come from the germline V gene (reference sequence). CDR3 in DNA: TGTGCCAGCAGCCAGAGCCCCCCGGGCACTGAAGCTTTCTTT. The encoded protein is CASSQSPPGTEAFF.

This clonotype was found many times. Here the CDR3 DNA reads TGTGCCAGCTCACCGGGCGCGGGACGTATCTACGAGCAGTACGTC. It specifies CASSPGAGRIYEQYV. The chain recombines TRBV18 with TRBJ2-7; maybe TRBD2 (6 bases). Germline loops: CDR1 KGHSH, CDR2 LQKENI. Trimming took 3 bases from V and 3 from J, leaving 15 bases between them. This CDR3 is 15 amino acids long.

This clonotype is classed as medium-sized. The genes are TRBV9 and TRBJ1-1, with D unresolved. V lost 0 bases to trimming and J lost 5 bases, with 11 bases between them. This CDR3 is built from 14 residues. The V gene's germline CDR1 is SGDLS and CDR2 YYNGEE. The CDR3 bases are TGTGCCAGCAGCGTAGGTGAGTTAGGAACTGAAGCTTTCTTT. This sequence encodes CASSVGELGTEAFF.

This clonotype is large (0.1 to 1%) within its sample. V usage is TRBV20-1 and J usage is TRBJ1-5; D remains ambiguous. Trimming left V 0 bases short and J 9 bases short, with 12 bases between. Germline CDR1 is DFQATT and CDR2 is SNEGSKA (reference sequence). The CDR3 runs 13 residues. The CDR3 coding sequence is TGCAGTGCTAGAGAGATTATGGATCGGCCCCAGCATTTT. Translating it yields CSAREIMDRPQHF.

This clonotype is medium-sized. This sequence joins TRBV6-5 and TRBJ1-2, with 7 positions matching TRBD1. The CDR3 extends over 14 amino acids. Germline V gene lookup returns CDR1 MNHEY and CDR2 SVGAGI. Trimming cost V 6 bases and J 4 bases; bases outside gene matches: 8. As DNA, the CDR3 is TGTGCCAGCAGGACACCTGGGACAGCCTATGGCTACACCTTC. Translation gives CASRTPGTAYGYTF.

This clonotype was found many times. The V and J genes are TRBV3-2 and TRBJ1-2. TRBV3-2 constitutes a pseudogene. CDR3 size: 13 residues. The CDR3 here is CASSHLAGDGYTF. The CDR3, as DNA: TGTGCCAGCAGCCACCTAGCGGGGGATGGCTACACCTTC.

By proportion, this clonotype is medium-sized. The chain combines TRBV7-2 with TRBJ2-3; D ambiguous. CDR3 length: 15 amino acids. The ends were cut back, 2 bases at V and 0 bases at J, with 9 bases in the middle. Germline V gene lookup returns CDR1 SGHTA and CDR2 FQGNSA. The DNA of the CDR3 is TGTGCCAGCAGCTTAAGAACGTCAAGCACAGATACGCAGTATTTT. Amino acids: CASSLRTSSTDTQYF. Combining the CDR3 with reference TRBV7-2 and TRBJ2-3 gives the whole variable domain GAGVSQSPSNKVTEKGKDVELRCDPISGHTALYWYRQSLGQGLEFLIYFQGNSAPDKSGLPSDRFSAERTGGSVSTLTIQRTQQEDSAVYLCASSLRTSSTDTQYFGPGTRLTVL.

The chain links TRBV3-1 to TRBJ2-7, with 9 bases identical to TRBD1. Germline CDR1 LGHDT, CDR2 YNNKEL (reference sequence). The CDR3 runs 14 residues. The ends lost 4 bases at V and 3 bases at J; junction bases unmatched: 4. As DNA, the CDR3 is TGTGCCAGCAGCCTACAGGGGGCGATCTACGAGCAGTACTTC. Its protein product is CASSLQGAIYEQYF.

In its sample, this clonotype ranks as medium-sized. This chain uses TRBV13 with TRBJ1-2; a weak D match, TRBD1 (6 bases). V was pared by 0 bases and J by 2 bases, with 13 bases between. Germline CDR1 reads PRHDT; CDR2 reads FYEKMQ (reference sequence). This CDR3 comprises 16 residues. As DNA, the CDR3 is TGTGCCAGCAGCTTAGGGGCGCGGGGGCGCAACTATGGCTACACCTTC. Its protein product is CASSLGARGRNYGYTF.

This clonotype is categorized as large. The chain is built from TRBV9 and TRBJ2-2; D is perhaps TRBD1 (5 bases). The CDR3 totals 13 residues. Deletions cut 2 bases from V and 10 bases from J, with 12 bases between. Germline CDR1 and CDR2: SGDLS and YYNGEE. The CDR3 is CASSVGGAQELFF. The CDR3 DNA reads as TGTGCCAGCAGCGTTGGTGGGGCCCAGGAGCTGTTTTTT.

This clonotype rates as medium-sized (0.01 to 0.1%). V gene TRBV6-1 combines with J gene TRBJ2-7; TRBD2 matches at 8 bases. CDR1 is MNHNS, CDR2 SASEGT, per germline. Trimming removed 4 bases from V and 4 bases from J; junction bases left unmatched: 9. The CDR3 runs 15 residues. CDR3 residues: CASSGGGRNYYEQYV. The CDR3 nucleotides read TGTGCCAGCAGTGGGGGCGGGAGGAACTATTACGAGCAGTACGTC.

This clonotype is labeled medium-sized (0.01 to 0.1%). The gene calls are TRBV30 and TRBJ2-7; the D gene is possibly TRBD1 (6 bases). V was cut by 4 bases and J by 4 bases, with 14 bases left in between. The V gene's germline CDR1 is GTSNPN and CDR2 SVGIG (reference sequence). The CDR3 is 13 residues long. CDR3 DNA sequence: TGTGCCTGGACCGGACAGTTACTTTACGAGCAGTACTTC. Its translation: CAWTGQLLYEQYF.

This clonotype was recorded many times. This chain connects TRBV7-2 to TRBJ1-1; TRBD1 matches 7 bases. This CDR3 has 13 residues. Germline V gene sequence: CDR1 SGHTA, CDR2 FQGNSA. The V and J ends lost 5 bases and 6 bases, in that order; junction bases with no gene match: 6. DNA for the CDR3: TGTGCCAGCAGCCAGCAGGGGGGGGCTGAAGCTTTCTTT. It codes for CASSQQGGAEAFF.

This clonotype was observed a handful of times. The rearrangement joins TRBV12-3 or TRBV12-4 to TRBJ1-5; TRBD1 aligns across 9 bases. Germline trimming cut 8 bases from V and 5 bases from J; bases unmatched to any gene: 7. This CDR3 spans 14 amino acids. The CDR3 spells CASSFGQGHQPQHF. In DNA, the CDR3 is TGTGCCAGCTCCTTTGGACAGGGGCATCAGCCCCAGCATTTT.

This clonotype was recorded many times. The rearrangement links TRBV11-1 to TRBJ2-2; D tentatively fits TRBD1 or TRBD2 (5 bases each). From germline, CDR1 is SGHAT and CDR2 FQDESV (reference sequence). The V end was cut by 5 bases, the J end by 1 base, with 17 bases between. The CDR3 totals 17 residues. As DNA, the CDR3 is TGTGCCAGCAGCGAATCCACTTGGGACGTGAACACCGGGGAGCTGTTTTTT. This translates into CASSESTWDVNTGELFF.

The chain has TRBV5-6 and TRBJ2-3; D remains unclear. Trimming cost V 4 bases and J 6 bases, with 12 bases left between them. The CDR3 runs to 13 residues. In germline, CDR1 is SGHDT, CDR2 YYEEEE. The CDR3 DNA follows: TGTGCCAGCAGCGTGGTCCCCGGGGATACGCAGTATTTT. Protein: CASSVVPGDTQYF.

The rearrangement links TRBV6-1 to TRBJ2-3, with 8 bases identical to TRBD2. V was clipped by 4 bases and J by 0 bases; unmatched bases: 3. CDR1 MNHNS and CDR2 SASEGT come from the germline V gene. This CDR3 has 15 residues. CDR3 bases: TGTGCCAGCAGTGTACTAGCGGACAGCACAGATACGCAGTATTTT. The encoded protein is CASSVLADSTDTQYF.

A remark on this clonotype: This could be a read error, since a much larger clone is one nucleotide away. The V gene is TRBV29-1, the J gene TRBJ2-2; D gene unclear. From germline, CDR1 is SQVTM and CDR2 ANQGSEA. The ends were cut back, 4 bases at V and 7 bases at J, with 10 bases in the middle. This CDR3 is built from 12 residues. The CDR3 region is CSVAPRSGELFF. The DNA for the CDR3 is TGCAGCGTTGCCCCCAGGAGCGGGGAGCTGTTTTTT.

This clonotype occurred many times. The chain uses TRBV15 and TRBJ2-7; perhaps TRBD1 as D (6 bases). Germline CDR1 is LNHNV and CDR2 is YYDKDF (reference sequence). The ends were cut back, 0 bases at V and 6 bases at J, with 12 bases in the middle. The CDR3 length is 14 residues. This chain's CDR3 is CATSRDWTATEQYV. DNA for the CDR3: TGTGCCACCAGCAGAGACTGGACAGCGACCGAGCAGTACGTC.

By its share, this clonotype is medium-sized (0.01 to 0.1%). The rearrangement joins TRBV6-1 to TRBJ2-1; no firm D call. Germline assignment: CDR1 MNHNS and CDR2 SASEGT. The CDR3 extends over 16 amino acids. With 4 bases removed from V and 0 bases from J, the gap between germline ends came to 13 bases. In nucleotides, the CDR3 is TGTGCCAGCAGTGCGTACTGGTTGTCCTCCTACAATGAGCAGTTCTTC. Amino acids: CASSAYWLSSYNEQFF.

By share, this clonotype ranks as medium-sized. This chain joins TRBV5-1 and TRBJ2-1; possibly TRBD2 for D (5 bases). This CDR3 comprises 14 residues. Germline CDR1 SGHRS, CDR2 YFSETQ. Trimming took off 3 bases at V and 0 bases at J, with 7 bases between the two ends. CDR3 sequence reads: CASSYGNSYNEQFF. DNA for the CDR3: TGCGCCAGCAGCTACGGGAACTCCTACAATGAGCAGTTCTTC.

This clonotype qualifies as medium-sized. The V call is TRBV21-1, the J call TRBJ2-7; the table's D call, TRBD2, has no DNA check behind it. TRBV21-1 is reported as a pseudogene. The CDR3 is 15 residues long. The CDR3 spells CASMSPGLGYEWQYV. CDR3 coding DNA: TGTGCCAGCATGAGTCCGGGACTTGGATACGAGTGGCAGTACGTC.

This clonotype is classed as medium-sized. V usage is TRBV2 and J usage is TRBJ2-6; D not resolved. Germline CDR1 reads SNHLY; CDR2 reads FYNNEI. Trimming cost V 7 bases and J 2 bases, with 9 bases left between them. The CDR3 extends over 14 amino acids. The CDR3 reads CASTPRAGANVLTF. In DNA form, the CDR3 reads TGTGCCAGCACCCCCCGCGCTGGGGCCAACGTCCTGACTTTC.